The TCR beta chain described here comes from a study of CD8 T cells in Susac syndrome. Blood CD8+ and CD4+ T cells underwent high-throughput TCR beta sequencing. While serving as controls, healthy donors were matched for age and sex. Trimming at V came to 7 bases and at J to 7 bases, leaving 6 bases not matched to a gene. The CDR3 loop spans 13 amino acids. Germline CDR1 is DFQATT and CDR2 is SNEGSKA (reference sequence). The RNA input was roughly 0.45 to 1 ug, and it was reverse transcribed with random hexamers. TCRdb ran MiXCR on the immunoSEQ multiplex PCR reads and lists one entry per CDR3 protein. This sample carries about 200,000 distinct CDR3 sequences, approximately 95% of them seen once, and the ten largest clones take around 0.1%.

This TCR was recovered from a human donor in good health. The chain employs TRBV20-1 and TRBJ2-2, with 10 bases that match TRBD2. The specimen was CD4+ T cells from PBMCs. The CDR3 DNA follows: TGCAGTGTCCTCCGGACTAGCGGCGGGGAGCTGTTTTTT. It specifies CSVLRTSGGELFF.